This TCR beta chain came from a study of cytomegalovirus exposure and HLA in healthy donors. The study, taken as a whole, reports: Later analysis demonstrated an association between a missense DCLRE1C variant and TCR beta V- and J-gene trimming. Later, an analysis found that common viral pathogens appeared to be linked with several of the most significant clusters.

Use of 60 Vbeta and 13 Jbeta primers characterized the PCR. Using immunoSEQ multiplex PCR, the repertoire was profiled, and TCRdb retains in-frame clones only, with some absent. The sample records approximately 140,000 clones, about 79% being singletons. This clone appeared a few times. Its specificity is not known. The CDR3 has 19 amino acids. The V end was cut by 0 bases, the J end by 4 bases, with 23 bases between. In germline, CDR1 is SGDLS, CDR2 YYNGEE. The chain employs TRBV9 and TRBJ1-3; D gene ambiguous. Sequenced input: PBMCs. The TCR was taken from a male donor in good health and CMV-seronegative. The CDR3 DNA reads TGTGCCAGCAGCGTAGGTCCTACGGCAGGCCGCCTTACCGGAAACACCATATATTTT. Protein: CASSVGPTAGRLTGNTIYF.